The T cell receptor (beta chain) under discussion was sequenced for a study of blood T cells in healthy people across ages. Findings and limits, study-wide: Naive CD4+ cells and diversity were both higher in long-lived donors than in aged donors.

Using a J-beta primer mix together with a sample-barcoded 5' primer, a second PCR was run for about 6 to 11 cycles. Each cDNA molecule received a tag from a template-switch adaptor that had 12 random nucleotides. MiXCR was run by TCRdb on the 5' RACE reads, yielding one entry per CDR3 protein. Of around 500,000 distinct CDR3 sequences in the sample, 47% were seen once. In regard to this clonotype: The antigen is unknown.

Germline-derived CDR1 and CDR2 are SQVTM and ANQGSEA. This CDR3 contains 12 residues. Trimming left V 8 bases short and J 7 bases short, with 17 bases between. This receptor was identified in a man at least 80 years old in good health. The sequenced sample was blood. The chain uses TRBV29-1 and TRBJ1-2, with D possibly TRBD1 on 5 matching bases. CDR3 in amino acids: CSISDGRGGYTF. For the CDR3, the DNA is TGCAGCATATCGGACGGGAGGGGTGGCTACACCTTC.